One sample yielded the 30 T cell receptor beta chains listed below, sequenced in a study of CD8 T cells in ankylosing spondylitis. Points from the study as a whole: A TCR beta motif of about eight highly homologous variants appeared characteristic of ankylosing spondylitis blood.

These receptors' antigens are unknown. One entry per CDR3 protein results from TCRdb running MiXCR on the 5' RACE reads. The top ten clones hold under 7.5% of a sample with approximately 540,000 distinct CDR3 sequences, roughly 13% of them seen once. The specimen was blood, either unsorted or a sorted T cell fraction (not recorded which). Receptor source: a male donor with ankylosing spondylitis.

This rearrangement joins TRBV12-3 or TRBV12-4 to TRBJ2-5; D is unresolved. With 1 base removed from V and 2 bases from J, the gap between germline ends came to 8 bases. CDR3 length equals 14 residues. DNA of the CDR3: TGTGCCAGCAGTTTAGATCATTGGCAAGAGACCCAGTACTTC. Translated: CASSLDHWQETQYF.

This clonotype came up once. The V and J genes are TRBV30 and TRBJ1-1; 8 nucleotides match TRBD1. With 0 bases clipped from V and 2 bases from J, the junction kept 14 bases outside the gene matches. The germline V gene has CDR1 GTSNPN and CDR2 SVGIG (reference sequence). The CDR3 runs 18 residues. DNA for the CDR3: TGTGCCTGGAGTGTAAGGGCAGGGGGCTTTATTTTAAACACTGAAGCTTTCTTT. Residues: CAWSVRAGGFILNTEAFF.

This clonotype occurred a few times. V is TRBV7-2 and J is TRBJ1-2; D is undetermined. There are 14 residues in the CDR3. The V end was cut by 1 base, the J end by 6 bases, with 12 bases between. CDR1 is SGHTA and CDR2 is FQGNSA in the germline V gene. CDR3 DNA sequence: TGTGCCAGCAGCTTAGAGTTCCCGAGAAATGGCTACACCTTC. Its translation is CASSLEFPRNGYTF.

This clonotype was seen a handful of times. The gene calls are TRBV18 and TRBJ1-3; D might be TRBD1 (6 bases). CDR1 is KGHSH, CDR2 LQKENI, per germline. The CDR3 runs to 16 residues. V lost 1 base, J lost 2 bases, and 12 bases lay in between. The CDR3 sequence: CASSPLPGVPGNTIYF. The CDR3 DNA reads TGTGCCAGCTCACCACTCCCAGGGGTCCCTGGAAACACCATATATTTT.

V gene TRBV3-1 combines with J gene TRBJ2-7; D gene ambiguous. Germline CDR1 and CDR2: LGHDT and YNNKEL (reference sequence). The CDR3 loop spans 14 amino acids. Trimming left V 0 bases short and J 9 bases short, with 15 bases between. The CDR3 DNA sequence: TGTGCCAGCAGCCAAGATCACAGAGCCCGGCGGCAGTACTTC. Translation gives CASSQDHRARRQYF.

CDR3 sequence reads: CASSRKRRAAREKLFF. CDR3 nucleotide sequence: TGTGCCAGCAGCCGAAAAAGGAGGGCCGCGAGGGAAAAACTGTTTTTT. This chain connects TRBV3-1 to TRBJ1-4, with D hard to call. V dropped 4 bases and J dropped 8 bases, with 20 bases sitting between them. The CDR3 covers 16 residues. CDR1 LGHDT and CDR2 YNNKEL come from the germline V gene (reference sequence).

This clonotype was counted ten times or more. The rearrangement joins TRBV5-1 to TRBJ2-2; maybe TRBD2 (6 bases). The CDR3 sequence is 12 residues long. CDR1 and CDR2 (germline): SGHRS, YFSETQ. Trimming pared 6 bases from V and 5 bases from J, leaving 8 bases between. CDR3 region: CASKSGTGELFF. CDR3 nucleotide sequence: TGCGCCAGCAAAAGCGGGACCGGGGAGCTGTTTTTT. The full variable domain, rest sourced from reference TRBV5-1 and TRBJ2-2, is KAGVTQTPRYLIKTRGQQVTLSCSPISGHRSVSWYQQTPGQGLQFLFEYFSETQRNKGNFPGRFSGRQFSNSRSEMNVSTLELGDSALYLCASKSGTGELFFGEGSRLTVL.

The DNA for the CDR3 is TGTGCCTGGAGGGGCGATAGCTCCTACAATGAGCAGTTCTTC. Translation: CAWRGDSSYNEQFF. The genes are TRBV30 and TRBJ2-1; D is undetermined. CDR3 length: 14 residues. V was trimmed by 3 bases and J by 0 bases, leaving 9 bases between them. The V gene's germline CDR1 is GTSNPN and CDR2 SVGIG (reference sequence).

This clonotype has just a few counts. The chain is built from TRBV7-8 and TRBJ2-1; 9 bases are shared with TRBD2. The CDR3 has 16 residues. V shed 4 bases, J shed 2 bases, and the junction held 6 bases outside the gene matches. Germline loops: CDR1 SGHVS, CDR2 FQNEAQ. In DNA form, the CDR3 reads TGTGCCAGCAGCTCCCAAGCGGGGGGAACCTACAATGAGCAGTTCTTC. Amino acids: CASSSQAGGTYNEQFF.

DNA of the CDR3: TGTGCCAGCAGTACAGGACAGGGGGGTTTGGGACGGCCCCAGCATTTT. Encoded protein: CASSTGQGGLGRPQHF. The chain recombines TRBV12-3 or TRBV12-4 with TRBJ1-5; 10 bases line up with TRBD1. The CDR3 is 16 residues long. V was pared by 5 bases and J by 9 bases, with 13 bases of the junction left unmatched.

This clonotype showed up just a few times. V gene TRBV21-1 combines with J gene TRBJ2-7. TRBV21-1 is listed as a pseudogene. CDR3 size: 12 residues. This CDR3 reads CASSKTSEEQYV. The CDR3 coding sequence is TGTGCCAGCAGCAAAACTTCGGAGGAGCAGTACGTC.

This clonotype was detected ten times or more. The chain has TRBV7-2 and TRBJ1-3; D gene ambiguous. Per the germline V gene, CDR1 is SGHTA and CDR2 is FQGNSA. The CDR3 extends over 14 amino acids. Trimming pared 1 base from V and 0 bases from J, leaving 4 bases between. For the CDR3, the DNA is TGTGCCAGCAGCTTAGTCAGCTCTGGAAACACCATATATTTT. It translates to CASSLVSSGNTIYF.

This chain joins TRBV6-1 and TRBJ2-7; D is uncertain. V lost 6 bases, J lost 3 bases, and 9 bases lay in between. Germline-derived CDR1 and CDR2 are MNHNS and SASEGT. CDR3 length: 12 amino acids. The CDR3 loop reads CASSPANYEQYF. DNA of the CDR3: TGTGCCAGCAGCCCTGCGAACTACGAGCAGTACTTC.

This clonotype was seen more than once but under ten times. The V gene is TRBV20-1, the J gene TRBJ2-2, with no clear D. The germline V and J ends were trimmed by 3 bases and 12 bases, with 11 bases remaining between them. Germline lookup yields CDR1 DFQATT and CDR2 SNEGSKA (reference sequence). This CDR3 spans 11 amino acids. DNA for the CDR3: TGCAGTGCTAGCCTCGAGTTAAAGCTGTTTTTT. It specifies CSASLELKLFF.

This clonotype was observed a few times. The chain uses TRBV5-1 and TRBJ2-1; the D is unclear. V lost 0 bases and J lost 4, with 8 bases in between. Germline CDR1 SGHRS, CDR2 YFSETQ. CDR3 length: 14 amino acids. The CDR3 sequence: CASSLETVYNEQFF. Written as DNA, the CDR3 is TGCGCCAGCAGCTTGGAAACGGTTTACAATGAGCAGTTCTTC.

This clonotype was detected ten times or more. This CDR3 reads CASSSPGPEQYV. The DNA for the CDR3 is TGTGCCAGCAGCTCACCGGGTCCTGAGCAGTACGTC. The chain recombines TRBV5-6 with TRBJ2-7; the D is unclear. Per the germline V gene, CDR1 is SGHDT and CDR2 is YYEEEE. CDR3 length: 12 residues. Between the trimmed V and J ends, which lost 3 bases and 7 bases, there was a span of 11 bases.

The chain recombines TRBV2 with TRBJ2-1; TRBD2 matches 12 bases. This CDR3 is built from 15 residues. Unmatched junction bases numbered 5, after V lost 5 bases and J lost 6 bases. Germline V gene lookup returns CDR1 SNHLY and CDR2 FYNNEI. The CDR3 loop is CASSPTSGSPNEQFF. CDR3 in DNA: TGTGCCAGCAGTCCGACTAGCGGGAGTCCCAATGAGCAGTTCTTC.

J is TRBJ2-5 and V is TRBV5-1; D is perhaps TRBD2 (5 bases). Trimming stripped 0 bases from V and 0 bases from J, with 6 bases between. The CDR3 consists of 14 residues. Germline CDR1 and CDR2: SGHRS and YFSETQ. CDR3 sequence: CASSLDGNQETQYF. CDR3 DNA: TGCGCCAGCAGCTTGGACGGGAACCAAGAGACCCAGTACTTC.

The rearrangement links TRBV3-1 to TRBJ2-5; D remains unclear. Trimming pared 1 base from V and 4 bases from J, leaving 10 bases between. This CDR3 has 14 amino acids. Germline CDR1 is LGHDT and CDR2 is YNNKEL (reference sequence). CDR3 nucleotides: TGTGCCAGCAGCCAAGGGTCATTGTTAGAGACCCAGTACTTC. Its translation: CASSQGSLLETQYF.

This sequence joins TRBV11-2 and TRBJ2-3, with 11 bases lining up with TRBD2. The germline CDR1 and CDR2 sequences are SGHAT and FQNNGV. Trimming took 1 base from V and 1 from J; bases not matched to a gene: 7. The CDR3 consists of 18 residues. The CDR3 DNA follows: TGTGCCAGCAGCTTAGGTGCCCTAGCGGGAGGCCGCACAGATACGCAGTATTTT. It translates to CASSLGALAGGRTDTQYF.

This clonotype appeared a few times. This chain uses TRBV15 with TRBJ1-5; possibly TRBD1 for D (6 bases). CDR1 and CDR2 (germline): LNHNV, YYDKDF (reference sequence). Trimming left V 0 bases short and J 7 bases short, with 19 bases between. This CDR3 region has 17 residues. The CDR3 DNA sequence: TGTGCCACCAGCAGAGACCATAACAGGGCCGGGAGCCAGCCCCAGCATTTT. Its translation is CATSRDHNRAGSQPQHF.

This clonotype has a handful of counts. The chain combines TRBV5-1 with TRBJ1-6; the D is unclear. The CDR3 is 14 residues long. The germline V and J ends were trimmed by 0 bases and 7 bases, with 8 bases remaining between them. Germline lookup yields CDR1 SGHRS and CDR2 YFSETQ. Here the CDR3 DNA reads TGCGCCAGCAGCTTGGCCTCGGGGAATTCACCCCTCCACTTT. Translated: CASSLASGNSPLHF.

This chain uses TRBV4-2 with TRBJ2-1, with 7 bases aligning to TRBD2. The CDR3 consists of 16 residues. Germline lookup yields CDR1 LGHNA and CDR2 YNFKEQ. Trimming took 1 base from V and 8 from J; bases not matched to a gene: 11. In DNA form, the CDR3 reads TGTGCCAGCAGCCAAGTTACCAGCGGGAAACTGGATGAGCAGTTCTTC. Residues: CASSQVTSGKLDEQFF.

This clonotype was found a few times. The V gene is TRBV2, the J gene TRBJ2-2, with a possible D match to TRBD1 (6 bases). The CDR3 spans 14 residues. V was trimmed by 6 bases and J by 5 bases, leaving 13 bases between them. CDR1 and CDR2 from the germline V gene are SNHLY and FYNNEI. This chain's CDR3 is CASSAGVRTGELFF. CDR3 sequence (DNA): TGTGCCAGCAGCGCAGGGGTCCGGACCGGGGAGCTGTTTTTT. Full variable domain (remainder filled in from reference TRBV2 and TRBJ2-2): EPEVTQTPSHQVTQMGQEVILRCVPISNHLYFYWYRQILGQKVEFLVSFYNNEISEKSEIFDDQFSVERPDGSNFTLKIRSTKLEDSAMYFCASSAGVRTGELFFGEGSRLTVL.

This clonotype was observed a few times. V and J are TRBV20-1 and TRBJ2-1; 10 bases fit TRBD2. CDR3 length equals 14 residues. Germline V gene lookup returns CDR1 DFQATT and CDR2 SNEGSKA (reference sequence). V dropped 6 bases and J dropped 8; count of bases not matched to a gene: 10. The CDR3, as DNA: TGCAGTGCAGGGGCTAGCGGGAGAGGCGATGAGCAGTTCTTC. Translating it yields CSAGASGRGDEQFF.

This clonotype was counted at least ten times. V gene TRBV4-2 combines with J gene TRBJ1-4, with D hard to call. Germline CDR1 reads LGHNA; CDR2 reads YNFKEQ. This CDR3 spans 14 amino acids. Trimming left V 7 bases short and J 6 bases short, with 15 bases between. The CDR3 bases are TGTGCCAGCACTTCAACTGGAGGCCATGAAAAACTGTTTTTT. As protein: CASTSTGGHEKLFF.

The table lists this clonotype with many counts. The V call is TRBV5-1, the J call TRBJ2-7, with D possibly called TRBD1 or TRBD2 (5 bases each). Germline CDR1 is SGHRS and CDR2 is YFSETQ. This CDR3 is 14 amino acids long. V dropped 2 bases and J dropped 2 bases, with 11 bases sitting between them. CDR3 protein: CASSLRGRTYEQYF. DNA of the CDR3: TGCGCCAGCAGCTTAAGGGGACGAACCTACGAGCAGTACTTC.

This chain links TRBV12-3 or TRBV12-4 with TRBJ2-5; 12 bases agree with TRBD2. The length of the CDR3 is 15 residues. Trimming removed 4 bases from V and 4 bases from J; junction bases left unmatched: 4. The CDR3 nucleotides read TGTGCCAGCAGTTCTAGCGGGAGGGCCTCAGAGACCCAGTACTTC. It specifies CASSSSGRASETQYF.

Only a few counts were recorded for this clonotype. The V and J genes are TRBV5-1 and TRBJ2-1, with 13 bases that match TRBD2. The germline V gene has CDR1 SGHRS and CDR2 YFSETQ. The V and J ends lost 4 bases and 4 bases, in that order; junction bases with no gene match: 11. The CDR3 spans 18 residues. This chain's CDR3 is CASSRLAGGWGAYNEQFF. For the CDR3, the DNA is TGCGCCAGCAGCAGACTAGCGGGAGGTTGGGGCGCTTACAATGAGCAGTTCTTC.

The rearrangement links TRBV12-3 or TRBV12-4 to TRBJ1-2, with 8 bases aligning to TRBD1. The CDR3 is made up of 14 amino acids. V dropped 8 bases and J dropped 5; count of bases not matched to a gene: 10. Here the CDR3 DNA reads TGTGCCAGCTCGTACCGGACAGGGCGTTATGGCTACACCTTC. It yields the protein CASSYRTGRYGYTF.